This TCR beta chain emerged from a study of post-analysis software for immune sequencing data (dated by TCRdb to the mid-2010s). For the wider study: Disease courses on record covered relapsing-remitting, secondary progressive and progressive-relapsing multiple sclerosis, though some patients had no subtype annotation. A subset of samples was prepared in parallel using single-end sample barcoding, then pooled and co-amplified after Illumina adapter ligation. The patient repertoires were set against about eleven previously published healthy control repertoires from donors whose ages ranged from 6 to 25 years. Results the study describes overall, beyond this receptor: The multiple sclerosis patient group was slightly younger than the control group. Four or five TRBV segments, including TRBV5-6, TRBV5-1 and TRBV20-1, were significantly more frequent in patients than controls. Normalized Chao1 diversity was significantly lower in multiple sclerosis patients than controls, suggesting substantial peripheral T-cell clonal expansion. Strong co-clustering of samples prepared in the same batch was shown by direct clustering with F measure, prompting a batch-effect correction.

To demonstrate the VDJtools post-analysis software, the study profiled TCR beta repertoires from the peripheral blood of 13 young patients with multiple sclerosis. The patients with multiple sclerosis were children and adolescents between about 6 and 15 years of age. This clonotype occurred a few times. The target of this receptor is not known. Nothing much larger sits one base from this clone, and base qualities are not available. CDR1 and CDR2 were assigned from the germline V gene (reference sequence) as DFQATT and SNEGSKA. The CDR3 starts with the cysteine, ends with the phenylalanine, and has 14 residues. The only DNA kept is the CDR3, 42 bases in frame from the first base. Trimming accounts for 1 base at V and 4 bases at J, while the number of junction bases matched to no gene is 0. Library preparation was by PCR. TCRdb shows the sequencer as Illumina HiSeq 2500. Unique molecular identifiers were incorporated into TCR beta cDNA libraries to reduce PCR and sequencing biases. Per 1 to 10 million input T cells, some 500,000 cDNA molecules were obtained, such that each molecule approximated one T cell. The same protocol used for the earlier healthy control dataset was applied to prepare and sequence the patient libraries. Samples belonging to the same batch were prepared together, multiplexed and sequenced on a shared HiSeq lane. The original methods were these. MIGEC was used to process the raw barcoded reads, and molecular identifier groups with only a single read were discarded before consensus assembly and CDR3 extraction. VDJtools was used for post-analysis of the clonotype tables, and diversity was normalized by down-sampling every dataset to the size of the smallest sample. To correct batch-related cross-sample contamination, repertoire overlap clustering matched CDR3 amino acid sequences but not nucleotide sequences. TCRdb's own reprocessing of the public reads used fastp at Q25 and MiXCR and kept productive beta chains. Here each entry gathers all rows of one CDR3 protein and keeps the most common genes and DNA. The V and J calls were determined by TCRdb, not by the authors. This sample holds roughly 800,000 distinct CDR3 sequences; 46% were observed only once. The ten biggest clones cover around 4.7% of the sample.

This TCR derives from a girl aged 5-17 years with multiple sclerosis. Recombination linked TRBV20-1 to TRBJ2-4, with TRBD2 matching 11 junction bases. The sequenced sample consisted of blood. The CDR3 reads CSARGLAGKNIQYF. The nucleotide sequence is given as TGCAGTGCTAGAGGACTAGCGGGAAAAAACATTCAGTACTTC.